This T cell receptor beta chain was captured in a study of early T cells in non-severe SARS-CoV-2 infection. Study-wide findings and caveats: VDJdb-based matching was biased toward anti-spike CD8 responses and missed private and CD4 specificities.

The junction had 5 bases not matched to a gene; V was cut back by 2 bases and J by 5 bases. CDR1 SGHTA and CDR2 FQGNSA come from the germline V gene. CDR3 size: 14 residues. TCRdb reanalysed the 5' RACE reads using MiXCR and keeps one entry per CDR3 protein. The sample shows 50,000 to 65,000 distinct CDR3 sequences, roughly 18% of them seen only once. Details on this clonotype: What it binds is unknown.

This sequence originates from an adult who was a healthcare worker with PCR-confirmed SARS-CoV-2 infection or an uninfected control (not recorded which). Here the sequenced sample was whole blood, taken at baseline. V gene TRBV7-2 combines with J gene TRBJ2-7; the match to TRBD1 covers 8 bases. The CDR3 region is CASSLQGAIHEQYF. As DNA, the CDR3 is TGTGCCAGCAGCTTACAGGGGGCAATCCACGAGCAGTACTTC.